A selection of T cell receptor beta chains follows, all from one sample in a study of blood T cells in healthy people across ages. TCRdb re-called the 5' RACE reads with MiXCR, one entry per CDR3 protein. In the table there are hundreds of thousands of distinct CDR3 sequences, about 32% of which are singletons. Sequencing was carried out using blood. These receptors originate from a woman of 80 years or more in good health. Both conserved end residues are part of each CDR3. A D gene is named only where the DNA matches it firmly. Where a row states a size, it is once, few, many or the class of an expanded clone; other rows omit it.

v_gene	d_gene	abundance	j_gene	CDR3aa	CDR3nt
TRBV6-1	NA	many	TRBJ2-7	CASNLRDTYEQYF	TGTGCCAGCAACCTCCGGGACACCTACGAGCAGTACTTC
TRBV6-2/TRBV6-3	TRBD1	few	TRBJ1-6	CASSYPGQGARNSPPHF	TGTGCCAGCAGTTACCCCGGACAGGGGGCGCGAAATTCACCCCCCCACTTT
TRBV10-2	NA	NA	TRBJ2-4	CASSGQGGGIDIQYF	TGCGCCAGCAGTGGACAGGGAGGGGGTATAGACATTCAGTACTTC
TRBV13	TRBD1	many	TRBJ1-6	CASSQDRERSPLHF	TGTGCCAGCAGCCAGGACAGGGAGCGTTCACCCCTCCACTTT
TRBV7-2	NA	many	TRBJ2-7	CASSLTGRYSYEQYF	TGTGCCAGCAGCTTAACAGGCCGGTACTCCTACGAGCAGTACTTC
TRBV20-1	TRBD1	many	TRBJ2-7	CSGAGQGDEQYF	TGCAGTGGAGCGGGACAGGGAGACGAGCAGTACTTC
TRBV7-6	TRBD2	many	TRBJ2-3	CASSVLAGGSLTADTQYF	TGTGCCAGCAGCGTACTAGCGGGGGGATCCCTTACCGCAGATACGCAGTATTTT
TRBV30	NA	many	TRBJ1-2	CAWSVNRNNYGYTF	TGTGCCTGGAGTGTAAACAGGAACAACTATGGCTACACCTTC
TRBV6-1	TRBD1	few	TRBJ2-3	CASSTGQGAPDTQYF	TGTGCCAGCAGTACTGGACAGGGGGCACCAGATACGCAGTATTTT
TRBV20-1	TRBD2	many	TRBJ2-7	CSALLAGGEQYF	TGCAGTGCCCTTCTAGCGGGGGGCGAGCAGTACTTC
TRBV5-4	NA	few	TRBJ1-1	CASSSIGGQRTEAFF	TGTGCCAGCAGCTCTATCGGGGGGCAACGAACTGAAGCTTTCTTT
TRBV9	NA	NA	TRBJ2-3	CASSLSPPPSTDTQYF	TGTGCCAGCAGCCTCTCCCCCCCCCCTAGCACAGATACGCAGTATTTT
TRBV5-5	NA	many	TRBJ1-5	CASSPRGGGQNDVRPQHF	TGTGCCAGCAGCCCGAGGGGGGGAGGACAGAACGACGTGCGGCCCCAGCATTTT
TRBV30	NA	NA	TRBJ2-3	CAWRMDADTQYF	TGTGCCTGGAGGATGGATGCAGATACGCAGTATTTT
TRBV5-1	NA	many	TRBJ2-7	CASRWDTYSEQYF	TGCGCCAGCAGATGGGACACTTACTCCGAGCAGTACTTC
TRBV7-2	NA	many	TRBJ1-6	CASSRNRASYNSPLHF	TGTGCCAGCAGTCGGAACAGGGCTTCCTATAATTCACCCCTCCACTTT
TRBV15	NA	many	TRBJ1-4	CATSSLPGPINEKLFF	TGTGCCACCAGCAGTTTACCTGGTCCGATTAATGAAAAACTGTTTTTT
TRBV28	NA	NA	TRBJ2-2	CASSLSLLATGELFF	TGTGCCAGCAGTTTGTCGTTGTTAGCGACCGGGGAGCTGTTTTTT
TRBV10-3	TRBD2	NA	TRBJ2-1	CAISEGSGSIGYNEQFF	TGTGCCATCAGTGAGGGTAGCGGGAGTATAGGCTACAATGAGCAGTTCTTC
TRBV6-5	NA	many	TRBJ2-5	CASSRGRGAQYF	TGTGCCAGCAGCCGGGGTCGAGGGGCCCAGTACTTC
TRBV6-6	TRBD1	many	TRBJ1-2	CASRSPGQGPGYTF	TGTGCCAGCAGGTCCCCGGGACAGGGCCCTGGCTACACCTTC
TRBV7-6	NA	many	TRBJ2-1	CASSLALGSGSPYNEQFF	TGTGCCAGCAGCTTAGCACTTGGGAGCGGGTCTCCCTACAATGAGCAGTTCTTC
TRBV6-4	NA	NA	TRBJ2-6	CASSDTGTGANVLTF	TGTGCCAGCAGTGATACAGGGACTGGGGCCAACGTCCTGACTTTC
TRBV12-3/TRBV12-4	NA	NA	TRBJ2-2	CASSGGAGELFF	TGTGCCAGCTCTGGGGGAGCCGGGGAGCTGTTTTTT
TRBV6-1	TRBD2	NA	TRBJ2-5	CASGGRQGGEQYF	TGTGCCAGCGGGGGTCGCCAGGGAGGGGAGCAGTACTTC
TRBV6-2/TRBV6-3	NA	NA	TRBJ1-1	CASRNYRVRNAEAFF	TGTGCCAGCAGGAACTACCGGGTCCGGAACGCTGAAGCTTTCTTT
TRBV12-3/TRBV12-4	TRBD2	few	TRBJ2-3	CASKMTSGGVGIDTQYF	TGTGCCAGCAAGATGACTAGCGGGGGGGTGGGCATCGATACGCAGTATTTT
TRBV29-1	NA	few	TRBJ1-3	CSVARGDTIYF	TGCAGCGTTGCACGAGGGGACACCATATATTTT
TRBV20-1	TRBD1	few	TRBJ1-3	CSATRDRVPGNTIYF	TGCAGTGCTACCCGTGACAGGGTACCTGGAAACACCATATATTTT
TRBV9	TRBD1	many	TRBJ2-5	CASSVGQGVYQETQYF	TGTGCCAGCAGCGTTGGACAGGGGGTGTACCAAGAGACCCAGTACTTC
TRBV5-1	NA	NA	TRBJ2-5	CASSLVVYEGQETQYF	TGCGCCAGCAGCTTGGTTGTCTACGAGGGCCAAGAGACCCAGTACTTC
TRBV6-1	NA	NA	TRBJ1-2	CASSETIPPNYGYTF	TGTGCCAGCAGTGAAACTATCCCGCCGAACTATGGCTACACCTTC
TRBV20-1	TRBD2	NA	TRBJ2-7	CSARELGLAYEQYF	TGCAGTGCTAGAGAGCTAGGACTAGCCTACGAGCAGTACTTC
TRBV15	NA	many	TRBJ2-7	CATSRATEFTYEQYF	TGTGCCACCAGCAGAGCCACCGAATTTACCTACGAGCAGTACTTC
TRBV4-3	NA	many	TRBJ2-1	CASSQDRAGEGNEQFF	TGCGCCAGCAGCCAAGATAGGGCAGGGGAAGGCAATGAGCAGTTCTTC
TRBV20-1	NA	many	TRBJ2-1	CSPRDGSYNEQFF	TGCAGTCCTAGGGACGGTTCCTACAATGAGCAGTTCTTC
TRBV20-1	NA	NA	TRBJ2-3	CSARDGPSDTQYF	TGCAGTGCTAGAGATGGCCCATCTGATACGCAGTATTTT
TRBV27	TRBD2	NA	TRBJ2-7	CASRRGRAQDSYEQYF	TGTGCCAGCAGGCGAGGGAGGGCACAGGACTCCTATGAGCAGTACTTC
TRBV29-1	NA	many	TRBJ1-2	CSVEDPDTRGGYTF	TGCAGCGTTGAAGATCCAGACACTAGGGGTGGCTACACCTTC
TRBV12-3/TRBV12-4	NA	many	TRBJ2-5	CASSFKSFQGDSRETQYF	TGTGCCAGCAGTTTTAAGTCTTTTCAGGGCGATAGTAGGGAGACCCAGTACTTC
TRBV7-2	NA	NA	TRBJ1-1	CASSSTRGRTEAFF	TGTGCCAGCAGCTCAACCAGGGGAAGGACTGAAGCTTTCTTT
TRBV19	NA	NA	TRBJ1-5	CASRVLGAGQPQHF	TGTGCCAGTAGGGTTTTGGGGGCTGGGCAGCCCCAGCATTTT
TRBV6-5	TRBD2	once	TRBJ2-7	CASSYSGLAGASECYERYF	TGTGCCAGCAGTTACTCTGGACTAGCGGGGGCCTCGGAGTGTTACGAGCGGTACTTC
TRBV12-3/TRBV12-4	NA	NA	TRBJ2-3	CASSEPASADTQYF	TGTGCCAGCAGTGAGCCAGCTAGCGCAGATACGCAATATTTT
TRBV3-1	TRBD1	NA	TRBJ2-5	CASSRGTGRPETQYF	TGTGCCAGCAGCCGAGGGACAGGGAGACCAGAGACCCAGTACTTC
TRBV27	NA	many	TRBJ2-1	CASSLSSASSYNEQFF	TGTGCCAGCAGTTTATCGAGTGCCAGCTCCTACAATGAGCAGTTCTTC
TRBV12-3/TRBV12-4	NA	many	TRBJ1-2	CASSLGRANYGYTF	TGTGCCAGCAGCTTAGGTAGAGCGAACTATGGCTACACCTTC
TRBV9	NA	many	TRBJ2-2	CASSVAGMTGELFF	TGTGCCAGCAGCGTAGCAGGGATGACCGGGGAGCTGTTTTTT
TRBV12-3/TRBV12-4	NA	many	TRBJ2-7	CASSHNRVNNEQYF	TGTGCCAGCAGCCATAACAGGGTAAATAACGAGCAGTACTTC
TRBV5-1	TRBD1	NA	TRBJ1-5	CASSPGTGRVRYGNQPQHF	TGCGCCAGCAGCCCCGGGACAGGGAGGGTGAGATACGGCAATCAGCCCCAGCATTTT
TRBV11-2	NA	NA	TRBJ2-7	CASSEGGRSSYEQYF	TGTGCCAGCAGTGAAGGCGGCAGAAGCTCCTACGAGCAGTACTTC